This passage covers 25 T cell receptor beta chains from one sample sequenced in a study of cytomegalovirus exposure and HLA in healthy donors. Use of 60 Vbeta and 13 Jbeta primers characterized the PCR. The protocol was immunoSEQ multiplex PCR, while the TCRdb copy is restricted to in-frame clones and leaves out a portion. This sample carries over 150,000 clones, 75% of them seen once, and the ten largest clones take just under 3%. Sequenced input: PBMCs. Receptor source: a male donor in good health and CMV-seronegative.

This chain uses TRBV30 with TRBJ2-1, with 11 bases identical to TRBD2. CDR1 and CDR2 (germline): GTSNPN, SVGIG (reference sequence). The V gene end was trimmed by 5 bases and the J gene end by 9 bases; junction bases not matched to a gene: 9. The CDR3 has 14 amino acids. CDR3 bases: TGTGCCTGGTCCCTAGCGGGAGGATTTCTTGAGCAGTTCTTC. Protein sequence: CAWSLAGGFLEQFF.

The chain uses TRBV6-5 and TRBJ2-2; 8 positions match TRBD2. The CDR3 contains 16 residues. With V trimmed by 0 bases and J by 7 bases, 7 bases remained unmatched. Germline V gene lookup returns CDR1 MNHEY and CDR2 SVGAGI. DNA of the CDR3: TGTGCCAGCAGTTACTCGGCGGGGGGAAGGGTCGGGGAGCTGTTTTTT. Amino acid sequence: CASSYSAGGRVGELFF.

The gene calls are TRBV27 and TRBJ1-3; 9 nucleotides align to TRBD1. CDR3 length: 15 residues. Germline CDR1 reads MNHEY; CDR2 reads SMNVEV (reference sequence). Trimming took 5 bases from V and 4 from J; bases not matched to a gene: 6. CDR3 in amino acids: CASSQQGARGNTIYF. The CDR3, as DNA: TGTGCCAGCAGTCAACAGGGGGCGCGGGGAAACACCATATATTTT.

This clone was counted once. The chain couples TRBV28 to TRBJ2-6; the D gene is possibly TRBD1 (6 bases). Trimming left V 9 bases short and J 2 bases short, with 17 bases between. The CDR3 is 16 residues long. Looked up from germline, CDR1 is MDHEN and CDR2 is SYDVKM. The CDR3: CASTYRAGAGANVLTF. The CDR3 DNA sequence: TGTGCCAGTACGTACAGGGCCGGCGCTGGGGCCAACGTCCTGACTTTC. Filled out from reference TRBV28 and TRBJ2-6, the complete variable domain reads DVKVTQSSRYLVKRTGEKVFLECVQDMDHENMFWYRQDPGLGLRLIYFSYDVKMKEKGDIPEGYSVSREKKERFSLILESASTNQTSMYLCASTYRAGAGANVLTFGAGSRLTVL.

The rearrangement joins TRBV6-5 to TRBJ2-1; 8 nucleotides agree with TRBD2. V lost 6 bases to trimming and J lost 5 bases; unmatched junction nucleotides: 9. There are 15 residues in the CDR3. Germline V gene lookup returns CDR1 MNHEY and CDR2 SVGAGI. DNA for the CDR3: TGTGCCAGCAGCGCTGGGACTAGATTTAACAATGAGCAGTTCTTC. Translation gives CASSAGTRFNNEQFF.

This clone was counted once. The CDR3 loop is CASSYGTSGLGQYF. The CDR3 DNA is TGTGCCAGCAGCTATGGGACTAGCGGTTTGGGGCAGTACTTC. V and J are TRBV7-9 and TRBJ2-5, with 11 bases fitting TRBD2. The germline gives CDR1 SEHNR, CDR2 FQNEAQ (reference sequence). J lost 11 bases, V lost 4 bases, and 9 bases had no gene match. The CDR3 runs to 14 residues. Full variable domain (missing parts from reference TRBV7-9 and TRBJ2-5): DTGVSQNPRHKITKRGQNVTFRCDPISEHNRLYWYRQTLGQGPEFLTYFQNEAQLEKSRLLSDRFSAERPKGSFSTLEIQRTEQGDSAMYLCASSYGTSGLGQYFGPGTRLLVL.

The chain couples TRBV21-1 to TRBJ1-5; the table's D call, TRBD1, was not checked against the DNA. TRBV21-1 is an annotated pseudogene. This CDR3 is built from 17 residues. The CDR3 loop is CASSKLPGTGRKEPQHF. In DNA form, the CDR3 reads TGTGCCAGCAGCAAACTTCCGGGGACAGGGCGTAAAGAGCCCCAGCATTTT.

The DNA of the CDR3 is TGTGCCACCAGCAGCTTTACCTCAGGGGGCTATGGCTACACCTTC. This gives the protein CATSSFTSGGYGYTF. J is TRBJ1-2 and V is TRBV15, with 7 nucleotides matching TRBD1. The J segment lost 4 bases and the V segment lost 3 bases, leaving 8 bases of the junction unmatched. The CDR3 is made up of 15 amino acids. The germline V gene encodes CDR1 LNHNV and CDR2 YYDKDF (reference sequence).

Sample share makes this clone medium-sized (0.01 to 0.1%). CDR3: CASSLMGQMNTEAFF. CDR3 DNA sequence: TGCGCCAGCAGCTTGATGGGACAAATGAACACTGAAGCTTTCTTT. The rearrangement links TRBV5-1 to TRBJ1-1; D is perhaps TRBD1 (6 bases). V was shortened by 1 base and J by 0 bases, with 10 bases between the two germline ends. The CDR3 spans 15 residues. The germline V gene encodes CDR1 SGHRS and CDR2 YFSETQ.

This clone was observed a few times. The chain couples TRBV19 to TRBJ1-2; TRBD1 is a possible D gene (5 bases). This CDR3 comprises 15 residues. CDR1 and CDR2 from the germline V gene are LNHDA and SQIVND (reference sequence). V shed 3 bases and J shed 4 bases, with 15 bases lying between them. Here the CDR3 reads CASSIPGVSIYGYTF. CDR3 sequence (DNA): TGTGCCAGTAGTATTCCGGGGGTTTCTATCTATGGCTACACCTTC.

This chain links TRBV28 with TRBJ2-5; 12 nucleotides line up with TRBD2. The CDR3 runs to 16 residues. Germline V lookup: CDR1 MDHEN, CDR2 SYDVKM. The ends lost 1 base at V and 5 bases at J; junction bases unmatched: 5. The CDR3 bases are TGTGCCAGCAGTTTATTGCTAGCGGGAGGGGGGGAGACCCAGTACTTC. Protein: CASSLLLAGGGETQYF.

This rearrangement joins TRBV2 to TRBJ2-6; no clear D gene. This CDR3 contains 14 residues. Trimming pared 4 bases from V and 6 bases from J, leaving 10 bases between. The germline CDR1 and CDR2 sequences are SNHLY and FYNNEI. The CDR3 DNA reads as TGTGCCAGCAGTGTAGGAGCACAGGCCAACGTCCTGACTTTC. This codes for CASSVGAQANVLTF.

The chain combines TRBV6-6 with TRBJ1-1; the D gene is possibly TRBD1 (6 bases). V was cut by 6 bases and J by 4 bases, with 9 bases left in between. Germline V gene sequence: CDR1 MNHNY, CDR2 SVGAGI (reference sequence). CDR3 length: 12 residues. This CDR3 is CASRQGITEAFF. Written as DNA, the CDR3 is TGTGCCAGCAGACAGGGAATCACTGAAGCTTTCTTT.

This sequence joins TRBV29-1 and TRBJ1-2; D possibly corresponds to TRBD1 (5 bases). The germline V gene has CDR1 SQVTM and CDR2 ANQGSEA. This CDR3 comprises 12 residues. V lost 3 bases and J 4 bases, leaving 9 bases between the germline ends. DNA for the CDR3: TGCAGCGTTGACGCAGGGCTCTATGGCTACACCTTC. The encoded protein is CSVDAGLYGYTF. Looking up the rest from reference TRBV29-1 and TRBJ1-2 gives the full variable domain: SAVISQKPSRDICQRGTSLTIQCQVDSQVTMMFWYRQQPGQSLTLIATANQGSEATYESGFVIDKFPISRPNLTFSTLTVSNMSPEDSSIYLCSVDAGLYGYTFGSGTRLTVV.

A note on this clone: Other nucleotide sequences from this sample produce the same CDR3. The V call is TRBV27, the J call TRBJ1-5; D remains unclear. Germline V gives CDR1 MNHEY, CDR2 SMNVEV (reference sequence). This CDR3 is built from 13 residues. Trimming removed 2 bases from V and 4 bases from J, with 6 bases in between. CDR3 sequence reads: CASSLGPNQPQHF. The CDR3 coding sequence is TGTGCCAGCAGTTTAGGCCCAAATCAGCCCCAGCATTTT.

CDR3 residues: CSVGAGNNYEQYF. CDR3 sequence (DNA): TGCAGCGTTGGGGCAGGTAACAACTACGAGCAGTACTTC. The chain has TRBV29-1 and TRBJ2-7, with unresolved D. Germline CDR1 reads SQVTM; CDR2 reads ANQGSEA. The ends were cut back, 4 bases at V and 3 bases at J, with 13 bases in the middle. This CDR3 is built from 13 residues.

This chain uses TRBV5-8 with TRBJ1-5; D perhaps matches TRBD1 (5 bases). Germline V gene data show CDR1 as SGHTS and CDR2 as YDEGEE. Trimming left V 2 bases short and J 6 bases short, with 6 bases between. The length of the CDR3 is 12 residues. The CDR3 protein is CASSLGVQPQHF. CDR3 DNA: TGTGCCAGCAGCTTAGGGGTTCAGCCCCAGCATTTT.

CDR3 sequence (DNA): TGTGCCAGCAGCTCCGAGCGGACGAGCTCCTACAATGAGCAGTTCTTC. As protein: CASSSERTSSYNEQFF. The genes are TRBV7-9 and TRBJ2-1; weak D call: TRBD2 (5 bases). The CDR3 spans 16 residues. V was trimmed by 4 bases and J by 0 bases, leaving 13 bases between them. Germline V lookup: CDR1 SEHNR, CDR2 FQNEAQ (reference sequence).

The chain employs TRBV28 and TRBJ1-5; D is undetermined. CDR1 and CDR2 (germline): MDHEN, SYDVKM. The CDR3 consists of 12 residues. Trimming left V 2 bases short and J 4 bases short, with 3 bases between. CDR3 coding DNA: TGTGCCAGCAGTTTACCAAATCAGCCCCAGCATTTT. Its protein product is CASSLPNQPQHF.

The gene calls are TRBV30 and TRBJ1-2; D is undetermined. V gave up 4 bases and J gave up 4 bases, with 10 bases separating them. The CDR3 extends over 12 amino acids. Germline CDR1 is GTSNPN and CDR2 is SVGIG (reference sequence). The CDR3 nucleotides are TGTGCCTGGAATCAACCGGGCTATGGCTACACCTTC. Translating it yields CAWNQPGYGYTF.

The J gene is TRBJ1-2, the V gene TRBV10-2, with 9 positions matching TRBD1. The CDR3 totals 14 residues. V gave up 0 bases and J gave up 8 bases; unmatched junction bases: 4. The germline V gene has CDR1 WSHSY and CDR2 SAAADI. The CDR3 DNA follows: TGCGCCAGCAGTGAGTCTTCGACAGGGGGAGGCTACACCTTC. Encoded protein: CASSESSTGGGYTF.

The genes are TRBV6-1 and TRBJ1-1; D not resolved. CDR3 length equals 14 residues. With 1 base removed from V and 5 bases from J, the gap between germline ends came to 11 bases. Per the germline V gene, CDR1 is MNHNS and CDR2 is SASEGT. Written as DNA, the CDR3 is TGTGCCAGCAGTGAAGGCAAGTTGAGAACTGAAGCTTTCTTT. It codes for CASSEGKLRTEAFF.

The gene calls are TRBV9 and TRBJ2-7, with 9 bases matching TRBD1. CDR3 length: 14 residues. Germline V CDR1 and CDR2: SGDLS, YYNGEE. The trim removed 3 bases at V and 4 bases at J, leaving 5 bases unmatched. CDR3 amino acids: CASSDPGQGYEQYF. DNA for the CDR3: TGTGCCAGCAGCGATCCGGGACAGGGTTACGAGCAGTACTTC.

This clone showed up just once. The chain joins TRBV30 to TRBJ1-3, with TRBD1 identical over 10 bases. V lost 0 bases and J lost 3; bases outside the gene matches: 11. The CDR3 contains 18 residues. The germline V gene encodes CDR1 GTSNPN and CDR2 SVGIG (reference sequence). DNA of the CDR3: TGTGCCTGGAGTGTATTGTACCTGGGACAGGGGTTTGGAAACACCATATATTTT. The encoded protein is CAWSVLYLGQGFGNTIYF.

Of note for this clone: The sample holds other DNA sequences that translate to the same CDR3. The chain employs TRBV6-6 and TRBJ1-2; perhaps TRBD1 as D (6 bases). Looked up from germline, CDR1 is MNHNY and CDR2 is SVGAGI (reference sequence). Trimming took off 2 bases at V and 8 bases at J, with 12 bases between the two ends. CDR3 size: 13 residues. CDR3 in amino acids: CASSYGQGQGYTF. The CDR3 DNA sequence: TGTGCCAGCAGTTACGGGCAGGGACAAGGCTACACCTTC.